Presented here are 22 T cell receptor beta chains from one specimen sequenced in a study of T cell responses to AZD1222 COVID-19 vaccine. Clones were sequenced by immunoSEQ multiplex PCR, and TCRdb holds only the in-frame ones, with some missing. This sample carries 130,000 to 150,000 clones, around 91% of them seen once, and the ten largest clones take less than 5.5%. Sequencing was performed on peripheral blood, taken on day 0 of AZD1222 vaccination. These receptors came from an adult in good health.

The chain is built from TRBV6-4 and TRBJ2-2, with a weak D call TRBD1 (5 bases). CDR1 is MRHNA and CDR2 is SNTAGT in the germline V gene. This CDR3 is built from 15 residues. The ends were cut back, 7 bases at V and 1 base at J, with 13 bases in the middle. CDR3 DNA sequence: TGTGCCAGCATACCTTGGCAGGGGAACACCGGGGAGCTGTTTTTT. Its translation: CASIPWQGNTGELFF.

The chain employs TRBV11-2 and TRBJ2-7; TRBD2 matches at 7 bases. The CDR3 length is 16 residues. In germline, CDR1 is SGHAT, CDR2 FQNNGV. V lost 7 bases, J lost 4 bases, and 16 bases stayed unmatched. The CDR3 protein is CASTNPSGLESYEQYF. The CDR3 nucleotides are TGTGCCAGCACCAACCCAAGTGGACTAGAATCTTACGAGCAGTACTTC.

The chain couples TRBV7-2 to TRBJ1-3; D may be TRBD1 (5 bases). This CDR3 has 19 residues. From germline, CDR1 is SGHTA and CDR2 FQGNSA. V was pared by 5 bases and J by 2 bases, with 25 bases between. CDR3 region: CASSPGRGGLSRAGNTIYF. The CDR3 bases are TGTGCCAGCAGCCCCGGTCGGGGGGGTCTATCCAGAGCTGGAAACACCATATATTTT. Complete variable domain (other parts from reference TRBV7-2 and TRBJ1-3): GAGVSQSPSNKVTEKGKDVELRCDPISGHTALYWYRQSLGQGLEFLIYFQGNSAPDKSGLPSDRFSAERTGGSVSTLTIQRTQQEDSAVYLCASSPGRGGLSRAGNTIYFGEGSWLTVV.

The chain carries TRBV19 and TRBJ2-3; D might be TRBD1 or TRBD2, each matching 5 bases. Trimming took 8 bases from V and 2 from J, leaving 14 bases between them. The CDR3 consists of 14 residues. The germline gives CDR1 LNHDA, CDR2 SQIVND (reference sequence). The CDR3 bases are TGTGCCAGTCGGGCGGGCAGGGACACAGATACGCAGTATTTT. As protein: CASRAGRDTDTQYF.

V is TRBV3-1 (or the pseudogene TRBV3-2) and J is TRBJ2-5; the match to TRBD2 covers 11 bases. Per the germline V gene, CDR1 is LGHDT and CDR2 is YNNKEL (reference sequence). This CDR3 comprises 20 residues. V dropped 0 bases and J dropped 3; count of bases not matched to a gene: 15. The CDR3 DNA reads as TGTGCCAGCAGCCAAGATTGGAGACTAGCGGGGCCTGGGGAGGAAGAGACCCAGTACTTC. Amino acid sequence: CASSQDWRLAGPGEEETQYF.

CDR3 sequence reads: CASSVSGSGANVLTF. The CDR3 region has the DNA TGTGCCAGCAGTGTCTCAGGCTCTGGGGCCAACGTCCTGACTTTC. The chain couples TRBV25-1 to TRBJ2-6; D ambiguous. The germline V and J ends were trimmed by 4 bases and 0 bases, with 7 bases remaining between them. Germline V gene lookup returns CDR1 MGHDK and CDR2 SYGVNS. This CDR3 is built from 15 residues.

The chain has TRBV29-1 and TRBJ1-5; D remains ambiguous. Germline V lookup: CDR1 SQVTM, CDR2 ANQGSEA. The CDR3 sequence is 13 residues long. V lost 5 bases, J lost 3 bases, and 11 bases lay in between. CDR3 sequence: CSVRGGANQPQHF. The CDR3 DNA is TGCAGCGTTCGGGGTGGTGCCAATCAGCCCCAGCATTTT.

This chain connects TRBV28 to TRBJ2-7; D is ambiguous. The CDR3 has 11 amino acids. V gave up 5 bases and J gave up 1 base, with 3 bases separating them. CDR1 and CDR2 from the germline V gene are MDHEN and SYDVKM. The CDR3 nucleotides read TGTGCCAGCAGTCAATCCTACGAGCAGTACTTC. It specifies CASSQSYEQYF.

The genes are TRBV4-1 and TRBJ1-4; 8 nucleotides align to TRBD1. With V trimmed by 5 bases and J by 5 bases, 10 bases remained unmatched. CDR3 length: 16 amino acids. Germline V gives CDR1 MGHRA, CDR2 YSYEKL. The CDR3 bases are TGCGCCAGCAGCACTTCTGGATGGACAGGGAATGAAAAACTGTTTTTT. This encodes CASSTSGWTGNEKLFF.

The rearrangement links TRBV28 to TRBJ1-5; D perhaps matches TRBD1 (5 bases). The CDR3 runs to 16 residues. The V end was cut by 3 bases, the J end by 5 bases, with 17 bases between. Germline-derived CDR1 and CDR2 are MDHEN and SYDVKM. The CDR3, as DNA: TGTGCCAGCAGTTTCCGCCGGGGGAAGAGCGATCAGCCCCAGCATTTT. Translating gives CASSFRRGKSDQPQHF.

The rearrangement joins TRBV18 to TRBJ2-5; no reliable D call. Germline V gives CDR1 KGHSH, CDR2 LQKENI. Trimming took 4 bases from V and 4 from J, leaving 4 bases between them. The CDR3 loop spans 11 amino acids. The CDR3 region has the DNA TGTGCCAGCTCACTTGCAGAGACCCAGTACTTC. Translation: CASSLAETQYF.

V gene TRBV5-1 combines with J gene TRBJ1-6; 7 bases line up with TRBD1. In germline, CDR1 is SGHRS, CDR2 YFSETQ. This CDR3 has 17 amino acids. With V trimmed by 0 bases and J by 5 bases, 8 bases remained unmatched. CDR3 bases: TGCGCCAGCAGCTTGGGGACAGGCTTGGGCCATAATTCACCCCTCCACTTT. Protein: CASSLGTGLGHNSPLHF.

This clone was detected only a few times. V and J are TRBV7-9 and TRBJ2-1; D may match TRBD1 or TRBD2 (6 bases each). The germline CDR1 and CDR2 sequences are SEHNR and FQNEAQ (reference sequence). CDR3 length: 11 residues. CDR3 in amino acids: CATPGAYEQFF. For the CDR3, the DNA is TGTGCAACCCCGGGGGCTTATGAGCAGTTCTTC.

The CDR3 region is CASSQDTGRGLNTEAFF. In DNA, the CDR3 is TGCGCCAGCAGCCAAGATACGGGGAGGGGGCTGAACACTGAAGCTTTCTTT. The chain recombines TRBV4-3 with TRBJ1-1, with 7 positions matching TRBD1. V was pared by 0 bases and J by 0 bases, with 7 bases of the junction left unmatched. The CDR3 is 17 residues long. Germline loops: CDR1 LGHNA, CDR2 YSLEER.

The rearrangement links TRBV19 to TRBJ1-1; possibly TRBD1 for D (5 bases). The germline V and J ends were trimmed by 7 bases and 7 bases, with 19 bases remaining between them. Germline CDR1 is LNHDA and CDR2 is SQIVND (reference sequence). CDR3 length equals 14 residues. The CDR3 protein is CASTPFRGRSEAFF. The CDR3 DNA is TGTGCCAGTACTCCATTTAGGGGCCGCAGTGAAGCTTTCTTT.

Comment on this clone: At one end, the junction sequence differs from germline, possibly due to a read error. The chain combines TRBV6-1 with TRBJ2-1; D is tentatively TRBD1 or TRBD2 (5 bases each). CDR3 length equals 15 residues. The germline V gene has CDR1 MNHNS and CDR2 SASEGT. CDR3 coding DNA: TGTACCAGCAGTGAGTTAGAGGGGCGATACAATGAGCAGTTCTTC. Its protein product is CTSSELEGRYNEQFF.

This clone was recorded only once. This chain links TRBV6-2 or TRBV6-3 with TRBJ2-7; 8 nucleotides line up with TRBD1. CDR1 is MNHEY and CDR2 is SVGEGT in the germline V gene. The CDR3 consists of 14 residues. V trimming: 6 bases; J trimming: 6 bases; junction bases outside the gene matches: 10. DNA of the CDR3: TGTGCCAGCAGCCCCCCAGGACAGGGAGGCGAGCAGTACTTC. This sequence encodes CASSPPGQGGEQYF.

The chain links TRBV10-2 to TRBJ2-7; TRBD2 matches 8 bases. J lost 6 bases, V lost 6 bases, and 10 bases had no gene match. Germline V gives CDR1 WSHSY, CDR2 SAAADI. The CDR3 extends over 14 amino acids. In DNA, the CDR3 is TGCGCCAGCAGCAGGGGACTAGGCCAGGGCGAGCAGTACTTC. Translation gives CASSRGLGQGEQYF.

The CDR3 protein is CASSVEDRRGSYEQYF. In nucleotides, the CDR3 is TGTGCCAGCAGCGTAGAGGACCGGCGGGGCTCCTACGAGCAGTACTTC. This chain uses TRBV9 with TRBJ2-7; a weak D match, TRBD2 (6 bases). Germline values: CDR1 SGDLS, CDR2 YYNGEE. This CDR3 is 16 amino acids long. V lost 0 bases and J lost 0, with 13 bases in between.

This chain links TRBV9 with TRBJ1-5, with D maybe TRBD1 (6 bases). The CDR3 is 15 residues long. V gave up 0 bases and J gave up 6 bases, with 13 bases separating them. Germline V gene lookup returns CDR1 SGDLS and CDR2 YYNGEE. This CDR3 reads CASSVDGRGGQPQHF. The CDR3 nucleotides read TGTGCCAGCAGCGTAGATGGCAGGGGCGGTCAGCCCCAGCATTTT.

J is TRBJ2-2 and V is TRBV9; D gene unclear. V was cut by 4 bases and J by 4 bases, with 14 bases left in between. The germline gives CDR1 SGDLS, CDR2 YYNGEE. The CDR3 is 15 amino acids. CDR3 loop: CASSHAGYTTGELFF. The CDR3 DNA reads as TGTGCCAGCAGCCATGCAGGTTACACCACCGGGGAGCTGTTTTTT.

This clone appeared a single time. The chain couples TRBV28 to TRBJ1-2, with D unresolved. CDR1 and CDR2 from the germline V gene are MDHEN and SYDVKM. The CDR3 runs 14 residues. V was cut by 2 bases and J by 3 bases, with 10 bases left in between. CDR3 DNA: TGTGCCAGCAGTTTAATGACGGCCTACTATGGCTACACCTTC. Protein product: CASSLMTAYYGYTF.